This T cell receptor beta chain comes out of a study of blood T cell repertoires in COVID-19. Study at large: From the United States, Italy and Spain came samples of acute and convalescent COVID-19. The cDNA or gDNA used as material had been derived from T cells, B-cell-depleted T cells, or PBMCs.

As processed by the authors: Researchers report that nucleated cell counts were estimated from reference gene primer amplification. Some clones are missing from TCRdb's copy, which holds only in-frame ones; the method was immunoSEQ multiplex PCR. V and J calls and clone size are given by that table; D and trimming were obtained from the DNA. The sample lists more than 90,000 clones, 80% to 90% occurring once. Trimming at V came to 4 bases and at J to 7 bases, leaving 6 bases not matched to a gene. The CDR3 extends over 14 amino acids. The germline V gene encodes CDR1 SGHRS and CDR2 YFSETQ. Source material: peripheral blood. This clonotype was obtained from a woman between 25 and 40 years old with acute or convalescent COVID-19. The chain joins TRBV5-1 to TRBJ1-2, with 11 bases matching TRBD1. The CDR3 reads CASSRGQGEIGYTF. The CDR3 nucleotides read TGCGCCAGCAGCCGGGGACAGGGGGAAATTGGCTACACCTTC. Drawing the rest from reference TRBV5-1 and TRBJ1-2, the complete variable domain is KAGVTQTPRYLIKTRGQQVTLSCSPISGHRSVSWYQQTPGQGLQFLFEYFSETQRNKGNFPGRFSGRQFSNSRSEMNVSTLELGDSALYLCASSRGQGEIGYTFGSGTRLTVV.